A single sample is the source of the 3 T cell receptor beta chains below, sequenced in a study of blood T cell repertoires in COVID-19. TCRdb keeps only in-frame clones here, not all; method: immunoSEQ multiplex PCR. The repertoire consists of some 190,000 clones, with approximately 73% occurring once and the leading ten covering less than 20%. Sample: PBMCs or T cells enriched from blood (not recorded which). The source of these receptors is a woman in her fifties or sixties with acute COVID-19.

The genes are TRBV4-1 and TRBJ2-4, with D perhaps matching TRBD1 (5 bases). CDR1 and CDR2 from the germline V gene are MGHRA and YSYEKL. Trimming pared 0 bases from V and 1 base from J, leaving 10 bases between. CDR3 size: 16 residues. The CDR3 loop reads CASSQERKGAKNIQYF. The CDR3 DNA sequence: TGCGCCAGCAGCCAAGAGAGGAAGGGGGCCAAAAACATTCAGTACTTC.

J is TRBJ1-4 and V is TRBV3-1 (or the pseudogene TRBV3-2); D ambiguous. This CDR3 contains 14 residues. CDR1 is LGHDT and CDR2 is YNNKEL in the germline V gene (reference sequence). Trimming stripped 3 bases from V and 2 bases from J, with 7 bases between. For the CDR3, the DNA is TGTGCCAGCAGCCAGAGGGAGACTAATGAAAAACTGTTTTTT. It is translated as CASSQRETNEKLFF.

The chain's CDR3 is CASSFILRGGPGELFF. CDR3 DNA sequence: TGTGCCAGCAGTTTCATTCTGAGAGGGGGCCCCGGGGAGCTGTTTTTT. V usage is TRBV28 and J usage is TRBJ2-2; TRBD1 matches 7 bases. V lost 3 bases, J lost 6 bases, and 10 bases stayed unmatched. The CDR3 extends over 16 amino acids. Germline-derived CDR1 and CDR2 are MDHEN and SYDVKM. The full variable domain, its missing parts supplied by reference TRBV28 and TRBJ2-2, is DVKVTQSSRYLVKRTGEKVFLECVQDMDHENMFWYRQDPGLGLRLIYFSYDVKMKEKGDIPEGYSVSREKKERFSLILESASTNQTSMYLCASSFILRGGPGELFFGEGSRLTVL.